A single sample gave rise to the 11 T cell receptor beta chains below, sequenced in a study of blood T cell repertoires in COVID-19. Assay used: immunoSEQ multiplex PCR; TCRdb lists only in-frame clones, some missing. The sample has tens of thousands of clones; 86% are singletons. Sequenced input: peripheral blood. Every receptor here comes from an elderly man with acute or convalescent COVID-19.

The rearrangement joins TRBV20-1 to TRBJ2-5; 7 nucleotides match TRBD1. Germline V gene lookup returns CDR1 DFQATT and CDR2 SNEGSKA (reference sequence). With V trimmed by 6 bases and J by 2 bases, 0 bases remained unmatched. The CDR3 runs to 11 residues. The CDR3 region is CSATGQETQYF. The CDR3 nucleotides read TGCAGTGCGACAGGGCAAGAGACCCAGTACTTC.

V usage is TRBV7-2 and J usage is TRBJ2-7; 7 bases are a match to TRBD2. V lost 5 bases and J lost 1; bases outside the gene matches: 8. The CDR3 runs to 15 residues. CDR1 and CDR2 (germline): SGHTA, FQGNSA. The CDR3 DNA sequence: TGTGCCAGCAGCGGAGAAGGCGGGGGTTCCTACGAGCAGTACTTC. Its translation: CASSGEGGGSYEQYF.

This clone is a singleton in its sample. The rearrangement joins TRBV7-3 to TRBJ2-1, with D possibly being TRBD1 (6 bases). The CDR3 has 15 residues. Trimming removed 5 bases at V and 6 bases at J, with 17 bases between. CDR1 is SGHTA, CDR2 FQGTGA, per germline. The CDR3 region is CASSPTGSISNEQFF. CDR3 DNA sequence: TGTGCCAGCAGCCCCACAGGGAGTATTAGCAATGAGCAGTTCTTC.

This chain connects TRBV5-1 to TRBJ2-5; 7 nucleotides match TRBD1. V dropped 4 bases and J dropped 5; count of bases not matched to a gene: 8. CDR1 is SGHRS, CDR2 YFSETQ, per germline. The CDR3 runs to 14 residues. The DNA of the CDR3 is TGCGCCAGCAGCCCGTCGACAGGGAAGGAGACCCAGTACTTC. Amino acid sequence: CASSPSTGKETQYF.

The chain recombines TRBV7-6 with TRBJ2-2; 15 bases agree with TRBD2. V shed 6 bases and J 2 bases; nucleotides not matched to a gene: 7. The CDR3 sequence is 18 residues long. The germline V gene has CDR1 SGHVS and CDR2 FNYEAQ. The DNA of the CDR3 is TGTGCCAGCAGACGAGGACTAGCGGGGGGGACCAACACCGGGGAGCTGTTTTTT. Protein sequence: CASRRGLAGGTNTGELFF.

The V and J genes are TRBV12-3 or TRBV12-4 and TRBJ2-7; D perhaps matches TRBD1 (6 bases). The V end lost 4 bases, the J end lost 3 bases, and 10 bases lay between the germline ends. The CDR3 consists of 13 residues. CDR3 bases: TGTGCCAGCAGTTCCAGGGGTAACTACGAGCAGTACTTC. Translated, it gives CASSSRGNYEQYF.

The CDR3 loop reads CASSLGRGTEAFF. CDR3 DNA sequence: TGTGCCAGCAGCTTAGGGAGGGGCACTGAAGCTTTCTTT. The rearrangement uses TRBV6-4 and TRBJ1-1, with a weak D call TRBD1 (5 bases). The germline CDR1 and CDR2 sequences are MRHNA and SNTAGT. With 6 bases removed from V and 4 bases from J, the gap between germline ends came to 12 bases. The CDR3 runs 13 residues.

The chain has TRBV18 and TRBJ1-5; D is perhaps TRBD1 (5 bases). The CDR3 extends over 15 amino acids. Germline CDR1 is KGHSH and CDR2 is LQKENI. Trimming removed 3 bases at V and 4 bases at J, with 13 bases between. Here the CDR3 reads CASSPPGSGNQPQHF. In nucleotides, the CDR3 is TGTGCCAGCTCACCCCCTGGGTCAGGGAATCAGCCCCAGCATTTT. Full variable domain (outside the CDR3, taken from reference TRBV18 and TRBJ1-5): NAGVMQNPRHLVRRRGQEARLRCSPMKGHSHVYWYRQLPEEGLKFMVYLQKENIIDESGMPKERFSAEFPKEGPSILRIQQVVRGDSAAYFCASSPPGSGNQPQHFGDGTRLSIL.

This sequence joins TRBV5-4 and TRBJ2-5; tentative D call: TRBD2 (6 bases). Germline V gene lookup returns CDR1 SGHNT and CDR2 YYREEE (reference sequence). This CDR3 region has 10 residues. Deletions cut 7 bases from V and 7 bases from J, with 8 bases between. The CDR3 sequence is CASAGGTQYF. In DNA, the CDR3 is TGTGCCAGCGCCGGGGGGACCCAGTACTTC.

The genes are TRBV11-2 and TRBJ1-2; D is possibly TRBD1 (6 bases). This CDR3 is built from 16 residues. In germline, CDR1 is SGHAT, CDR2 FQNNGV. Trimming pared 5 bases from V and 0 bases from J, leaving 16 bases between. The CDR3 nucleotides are TGTGCCAGCAGCCAATATCCGGGACAAACTAACTATGGCTACACCTTC. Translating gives CASSQYPGQTNYGYTF.

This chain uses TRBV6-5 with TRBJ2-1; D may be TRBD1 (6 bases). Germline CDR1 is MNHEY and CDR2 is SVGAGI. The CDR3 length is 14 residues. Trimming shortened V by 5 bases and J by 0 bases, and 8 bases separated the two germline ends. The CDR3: CASSRTDSYNEQFF. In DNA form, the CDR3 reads TGTGCCAGCAGTCGGACAGACTCCTACAATGAGCAGTTCTTC.